Following are 18 T cell receptor beta chains from one sample sequenced in a study of blood T cell repertoires in COVID-19. Clones were read by immunoSEQ multiplex PCR, and TCRdb kept only the in-frame ones, dropping some. The sample contains 150,000 to 200,000 clones, 80% to 90% of which appear only once. Sequenced material: peripheral blood. The receptors come from a woman between 65 and 79 years old with COVID-19, enrolled during active disease.

The CDR3 here is CASSVGRVFTGELFF. The CDR3 coding sequence is TGTGCCAGCAGCGTAGGGAGAGTTTTCACCGGGGAGCTGTTTTTT. The rearrangement joins TRBV9 to TRBJ2-2; D is unresolved. Germline CDR1 reads SGDLS; CDR2 reads YYNGEE. V lost 0 bases, J lost 4 bases, and 10 bases lay in between. The CDR3 has 15 amino acids.

V and J are TRBV5-1 and TRBJ2-2; 8 bases fit TRBD2. Germline assignment: CDR1 SGHRS and CDR2 YFSETQ. The CDR3 totals 15 residues. Trimming took 0 bases from V and 7 from J; bases not matched to a gene: 5. CDR3 residues: CASSLDAGGGGELFF. CDR3 DNA sequence: TGCGCCAGCAGCTTGGATGCGGGAGGAGGCGGGGAGCTGTTTTTT.

This chain joins TRBV5-6 and TRBJ1-1, with 9 bases lining up with TRBD1. CDR1 SGHDT and CDR2 YYEEEE come from the germline V gene. V trimming: 2 bases; J trimming: 0 bases; junction bases outside the gene matches: 8. The CDR3 loop spans 17 amino acids. The DNA for the CDR3 is TGTGCCAGCAGCTTCGGCCGGACAGGGGTAATGAACACTGAAGCTTTCTTT. Translation gives CASSFGRTGVMNTEAFF.

The chain carries TRBV9 and TRBJ2-3; D is ambiguous. The CDR3 contains 15 residues. The germline gives CDR1 SGDLS, CDR2 YYNGEE. With 4 bases removed from V and 4 bases from J, the gap between germline ends came to 16 bases. As DNA, the CDR3 is TGTGCCAGCAGCCCCCATACCCACGGTGCAGATACGCAGTATTTT. It is translated as CASSPHTHGADTQYF.

Here the CDR3 DNA reads TGTGCCAGCACGAAGGGGGGGTCCAATGAGCAGTTCTTC. Translating it yields CASTKGGSNEQFF. J is TRBJ2-1 and V is TRBV7-9; perhaps TRBD2 as D (7 bases). Trimming pared 7 bases from V and 6 bases from J, leaving 13 bases between. CDR1 and CDR2 from the germline V gene are SEHNR and FQNEAQ (reference sequence). The CDR3 spans 13 residues.

The J gene is TRBJ2-1, the V gene TRBV7-2, with 7 bases identical to TRBD2. The CDR3 spans 18 residues. After removal of 1 base from V and 1 base from J, the junction contained 10 bases not matched to a gene. The germline CDR1 and CDR2 sequences are SGHTA and FQGNSA. The CDR3: CASSLDYGGRASYNEQFF. CDR3 nucleotides: TGTGCCAGCAGCTTAGATTATGGCGGGAGAGCGTCCTACAATGAGCAGTTCTTC.

This chain links TRBV7-9 with TRBJ1-1; tentatively, D is TRBD1 (6 bases). Between the trimmed V and J ends, which lost 5 bases and 4 bases, there was a span of 11 bases. The length of the CDR3 is 13 residues. The germline V gene has CDR1 SEHNR and CDR2 FQNEAQ (reference sequence). CDR3 nucleotide sequence: TGTGCCAGCAGCCGCCTAGGGGGCACTGAAGCTTTCTTT. Translated: CASSRLGGTEAFF.

The rearrangement links TRBV5-4 to TRBJ2-7; D is unclear. The CDR3 contains 15 residues. V lost 0 bases and J 5 bases, leaving 15 bases between the germline ends. From germline, CDR1 is SGHNT and CDR2 YYREEE (reference sequence). Written as DNA, the CDR3 is TGTGCCAGCAGCTTGGAAACTTCGAGGCACCACGAGCAGTACTTC. Its translation is CASSLETSRHHEQYF.

Concerning this clone: The sample carries other DNA sequences with the same CDR3. V usage is TRBV19 and J usage is TRBJ1-1; 8 nucleotides align to TRBD1. The CDR3 spans 14 residues. Germline V gives CDR1 LNHDA, CDR2 SQIVND (reference sequence). Trimming took 3 bases from V and 5 from J; bases not matched to a gene: 5. Here the CDR3 reads CASSIGQGGTEAFF. CDR3 in DNA: TGTGCCAGTAGTATCGGACAGGGAGGGACTGAAGCTTTCTTT.

The J gene is TRBJ2-3, the V gene TRBV28, with TRBD2 matching 8 bases. After removal of 6 bases from V and 0 bases from J, the junction contained 5 bases not matched to a gene. The CDR3 spans 15 residues. Germline V lookup: CDR1 MDHEN, CDR2 SYDVKM. CDR3 nucleotide sequence: TGTGCCAGCAGATTAGCGGGACCGAGCACAGATACGCAGTATTTT. As protein: CASRLAGPSTDTQYF.

The chain is built from TRBV27 and TRBJ2-1, with TRBD2 matching 7 bases. This CDR3 has 13 residues. V dropped 5 bases and J dropped 6; count of bases not matched to a gene: 4. The V gene's germline CDR1 is MNHEY and CDR2 SMNVEV (reference sequence). The CDR3 sequence is CASSRWGGNEQFF. CDR3 nucleotide sequence: TGTGCCAGCAGTAGATGGGGGGGCAATGAGCAGTTCTTC.

This clone was recorded once. In DNA, the CDR3 is TGCGCCAGCAGCCCCTTTTTACTAGCGGGAGCTTTGGGACCCTCCTACAATGAGCAGTTCTTC. This sequence encodes CASSPFLLAGALGPSYNEQFF. The rearrangement uses TRBV5-1 and TRBJ2-1; 11 nucleotides align to TRBD2. Germline values: CDR1 SGHRS, CDR2 YFSETQ. With V trimmed by 4 bases and J by 0 bases, 18 bases remained unmatched. The CDR3 sequence is 21 residues long.

The chain carries TRBV2 and TRBJ2-2; D remains unclear. V was shortened by 4 bases and J by 4 bases, with 13 bases between the two germline ends. CDR1 SNHLY and CDR2 FYNNEI come from the germline V gene. This CDR3 spans 15 amino acids. The CDR3, as DNA: TGTGCCAGCAGTGCTGTTGGAGCGAGCACCGGGGAGCTGTTTTTT. It specifies CASSAVGASTGELFF. Combining the CDR3 with reference TRBV2 and TRBJ2-2 gives the whole variable domain EPEVTQTPSHQVTQMGQEVILRCVPISNHLYFYWYRQILGQKVEFLVSFYNNEISEKSEIFDDQFSVERPDGSNFTLKIRSTKLEDSAMYFCASSAVGASTGELFFGEGSRLTVL.

This sequence joins TRBV30 and TRBJ2-2; D possibly corresponds to TRBD2 (5 bases). The CDR3 covers 16 residues. Germline V gene lookup returns CDR1 GTSNPN and CDR2 SVGIG (reference sequence). The V gene lost 0 bases and the J gene lost 8 bases, with 19 bases spanning the gap. The CDR3 sequence: CAWSVPPGGPGGELFF. CDR3 nucleotide sequence: TGTGCCTGGAGTGTACCCCCCGGTGGGCCGGGAGGGGAGCTGTTTTTT.

The V gene is TRBV11-2, the J gene TRBJ1-2; tentatively, D is TRBD1 (5 bases). This CDR3 has 13 amino acids. Trimming removed 2 bases from V and 8 bases from J, with 12 bases in between. Germline V lookup: CDR1 SGHAT, CDR2 FQNNGV. CDR3 region: CASSLSRVGGYTF. The CDR3, as DNA: TGTGCCAGCAGCTTATCCAGGGTGGGAGGCTACACCTTC.

This sequence joins TRBV24-1 and TRBJ2-1; D is perhaps TRBD1 (6 bases). With 3 bases removed from V and 5 bases from J, the gap between germline ends came to 10 bases. The CDR3 contains 14 residues. CDR1 is KGHDR and CDR2 is SFDVKD in the germline V gene. DNA for the CDR3: TGTGCCACCAGTGATATCCGGGACAACAATGAGCAGTTCTTC. Amino acid sequence: CATSDIRDNNEQFF.

The chain links TRBV12-3 or TRBV12-4 to TRBJ1-2; 10 nucleotides agree with TRBD1. J was trimmed by 6 bases and V by 7 bases; bases with no gene match: 2. The CDR3 consists of 12 residues. The CDR3, as DNA: TGTGCCAGCACCGGGACAGGGGATGGCTACACCTTC. Translation: CASTGTGDGYTF.

Only a few counts were recorded for this clone. The CDR3 protein is CASSSGIYGYTF. The CDR3 DNA reads as TGTGCCAGCAGTTCGGGGATCTATGGCTACACCTTC. This chain connects TRBV27 to TRBJ1-2, with D uncertain. The ends were cut back, 4 bases at V and 4 bases at J, with 7 bases in the middle. Germline lookup yields CDR1 MNHEY and CDR2 SMNVEV (reference sequence). The CDR3 consists of 12 residues.